This T cell receptor (beta chain) was retrieved from a study of T cells after yellow fever vaccination. TCRdb ran MiXCR on the 5' RACE reads and lists one entry per CDR3 protein. The data show almost 600,000 distinct CDR3 sequences, roughly 13% seen once. CDR3 size: 12 residues. V was shortened by 2 bases and J by 7 bases, with 5 bases between the two germline ends. Germline CDR1 reads ENHRY; CDR2 reads SYGVKD. This clonotype was seen only a few times. This sequence joins TRBV10-3 and TRBJ1-4; D unclear. The material was PBMCs, obtained on the day of the yellow fever booster vaccination. This receptor was obtained from a man aged 25-45 years who received the YFV17D yellow fever vaccine. CDR3 region: CAISEMGEKLFF. For the CDR3, the DNA is TGTGCCATCAGTGAGATGGGTGAAAAACTGTTTTTT.